Presented here are 19 T cell receptor beta chains from one specimen sequenced in a study of blood T cell repertoires in COVID-19 (dated by TCRdb to 2018 to 2021). Library creation used the immunoSEQ multiplex PCR assay. Sourced from immuneACCESS, this table was stored by TCRdb with only in-frame sequences that have V and J called. A share of the clones is absent; for the studies checked, an unresolved V gene accounts for under half, and the remainder has no known explanation. This sample has hundreds of thousands of clones in its table, and around 89% of those were observed once. The ten top clones hold 1% of the sample. The sample comprised PBMCs or T cells enriched from blood (not recorded which). These TCRs come from a man younger than 35 who had recovered from COVID-19.

The rearrangement links TRBV27 to TRBJ2-5, with D tentatively TRBD1 (5 bases). Trimming stripped 4 bases from V and 7 bases from J, with 13 bases between. This CDR3 has 13 residues. Germline CDR1 MNHEY, CDR2 SMNVEV (reference sequence). CDR3 nucleotide sequence: TGTGCCAGCAGTTCCCCACAGGTGGGGACCCAGTACTTC. Its translation is CASSSPQVGTQYF.

The rearrangement uses TRBV7-9 and TRBJ2-2; 8 bases align to TRBD1. This CDR3 has 16 residues. V shed 5 bases and J 3 bases; nucleotides not matched to a gene: 8. Germline CDR1 reads SEHNR; CDR2 reads FQNEAQ (reference sequence). CDR3 sequence: CASSPLTGEDTGELFF. The CDR3 nucleotides read TGTGCCAGCAGCCCACTGACAGGGGAAGACACCGGGGAGCTGTTTTTT. The full variable domain, its missing parts supplied by reference TRBV7-9 and TRBJ2-2, is DTGVSQNPRHKITKRGQNVTFRCDPISEHNRLYWYRQTLGQGPEFLTYFQNEAQLEKSRLLSDRFSAERPKGSFSTLEIQRTEQGDSAMYLCASSPLTGEDTGELFFGEGSRLTVL.

The chain carries TRBV5-8 and TRBJ1-2; no firm D call. CDR1 is SGHTS and CDR2 is YDEGEE in the germline V gene. Trimming took off 6 bases at V and 6 bases at J, with 18 bases between the two ends. The CDR3 contains 14 residues. The CDR3 loop reads CASIITREEDGYTF. The CDR3 DNA sequence: TGTGCCAGCATTATAACCCGGGAGGAGGATGGCTACACCTTC.

V usage is TRBV2 and J usage is TRBJ1-2, with D possibly TRBD1 on 6 matching bases. V was cut by 6 bases and J by 3 bases, with 11 bases left in between. From germline, CDR1 is SNHLY and CDR2 FYNNEI. The CDR3 spans 13 residues. The CDR3 coding sequence is TGTGCCAGCAGCGGAGGACAGCACTATGGCTACACCTTC. This codes for CASSGGQHYGYTF. The full variable domain, completed using reference TRBV2 and TRBJ1-2, is EPEVTQTPSHQVTQMGQEVILRCVPISNHLYFYWYRQILGQKVEFLVSFYNNEISEKSEIFDDQFSVERPDGSNFTLKIRSTKLEDSAMYFCASSGGQHYGYTFGSGTRLTVV.

The chain combines TRBV19 with TRBJ2-6, with a possible D match to TRBD2 (6 bases). Germline V gives CDR1 LNHDA, CDR2 SQIVND (reference sequence). V lost 9 bases, J lost 0 bases, and 12 bases lay in between. The CDR3 totals 15 residues. The CDR3 is CASTGGHSGANVLTF. The CDR3 DNA is TGTGCCAGCACCGGAGGGCACTCTGGGGCCAACGTCCTGACTTTC.

The table lists this clone with a few counts. V usage is TRBV5-5 and J usage is TRBJ1-5, with a tentative D call TRBD1 (6 bases). CDR1 is SGHKS and CDR2 is YYEKEE in the germline V gene (reference sequence). The CDR3 contains 14 residues. V lost 4 bases and J 5 bases, leaving 13 bases between the germline ends. The CDR3 DNA sequence: TGTGCCAGCAGCCTTGGACAGATCTATCAGCCCCAGCATTTT. As protein: CASSLGQIYQPQHF.

This sequence joins TRBV12-5 and TRBJ2-7, with TRBD1 matching over 11 bases. CDR1 is LGHNT and CDR2 is FRNRAP in the germline V gene. The CDR3 runs to 16 residues. The V and J ends lost 1 base and 2 bases, in that order; junction bases with no gene match: 4. The chain's CDR3 is CASGLAWGQGAYEQYF. CDR3 in DNA: TGTGCTAGTGGTTTGGCGTGGGGACAGGGGGCCTACGAGCAGTACTTC.

This chain joins TRBV28 and TRBJ2-1; TRBD2 matches 11 bases. The V and J ends lost 4 bases and 10 bases, in that order; junction bases with no gene match: 15. CDR3 size: 17 residues. Germline loops: CDR1 MDHEN, CDR2 SYDVKM. CDR3 in amino acids: CASSSLTSGDGWGEQFF. The CDR3 nucleotides read TGTGCCAGCAGTTCCCTGACTAGCGGGGACGGGTGGGGGGAGCAGTTCTTC.

The DNA for the CDR3 is TGTGCCAGCAGCATCCGGGACAGGGGGCGACCTGGAAACACCATATATTTT. Protein sequence: CASSIRDRGRPGNTIYF. The J gene is TRBJ1-3, the V gene TRBV9, with 12 bases matching TRBD1. J gave up 2 bases and V 4 bases, and 7 bases lay outside the gene matches. Germline V gene sequence: CDR1 SGDLS, CDR2 YYNGEE. The CDR3 is 17 residues long.

The chain has TRBV19 and TRBJ1-2, with TRBD1 matching 8 bases. CDR1 and CDR2 (germline): LNHDA, SQIVND (reference sequence). This CDR3 comprises 16 residues. With 5 bases clipped from V and 4 bases from J, the junction kept 12 bases outside the gene matches. CDR3 coding DNA: TGTGCCAGTAGTGAAACAGACAGGGGCCTAGTCTATGGCTACACCTTC. Its translation is CASSETDRGLVYGYTF.

This rearrangement joins TRBV28 to TRBJ2-3; D may be TRBD2 (6 bases). V was pared by 3 bases and J by 6 bases, with 13 bases between. CDR3 length: 14 residues. The germline V gene encodes CDR1 MDHEN and CDR2 SYDVKM. For the CDR3, the DNA is TGTGCCAGCAGTTTGGCGGGATCCGGCGATACGCAGTATTTT. This encodes CASSLAGSGDTQYF.

The chain links TRBV10-3 to TRBJ2-2; unclear D gene. CDR3 size: 14 residues. V lost 0 bases and J lost 5, with 7 bases in between. CDR1 is ENHRY, CDR2 SYGVKD, per germline. In DNA, the CDR3 is TGTGCCATCAGTGAGTCGGCCTTTACCGGGGAGCTGTTTTTT. Its translation: CAISESAFTGELFF.

V and J are TRBV7-2 and TRBJ1-1; 8 bases align to TRBD1. The CDR3 covers 13 residues. Germline V gene sequence: CDR1 SGHTA, CDR2 FQGNSA. V lost 3 bases and J lost 7; bases outside the gene matches: 4. The CDR3 DNA sequence: TGTGCCAGCAGCTTGGGACAGGCAAATGAAGCTTTCTTT. Residues: CASSLGQANEAFF.

This chain connects TRBV7-9 to TRBJ1-1; D remains ambiguous. The CDR3 is 9 amino acids. Germline-derived CDR1 and CDR2 are SEHNR and FQNEAQ (reference sequence). The V and J ends lost 4 bases and 10 bases respectively, with 4 bases between them. The CDR3, as DNA: TGTGCCAGCAGCTCCGTAGCTTTCTTT. Its protein is CASSSVAFF.

The chain has TRBV6-5 and TRBJ1-3; TRBD1 aligns across 8 bases. This CDR3 has 15 amino acids. The junction had 2 bases not matched to a gene; V was cut back by 2 bases and J by 2 bases. The germline V gene has CDR1 MNHEY and CDR2 SVGAGI. The CDR3 coding sequence is TGTGCCAGCAGTTACGGCAGGGGGCCTGGAAACACCATATATTTT. It translates to CASSYGRGPGNTIYF.

V usage is TRBV18 and J usage is TRBJ1-3, with a possible D match to TRBD1 (6 bases). The length of the CDR3 is 15 residues. Per the germline V gene, CDR1 is KGHSH and CDR2 is LQKENI. The V end was cut by 6 bases, the J end by 0 bases, with 12 bases between. CDR3 nucleotides: TGTGCCAGCTCCCAAGGACAGAACTCTGGAAACACCATATATTTT. Protein product: CASSQGQNSGNTIYF.

The V call is TRBV9, the J call TRBJ1-6; tentative D call: TRBD1 (5 bases). In germline, CDR1 is SGDLS, CDR2 YYNGEE. The germline V and J ends were trimmed by 3 bases and 13 bases, with 17 bases remaining between them. The CDR3 is made up of 14 amino acids. The CDR3 nucleotides read TGTGCCAGCAGCGCGGGGGGGACCAGGGCCCCCCTCCACTTT. This sequence encodes CASSAGGTRAPLHF.

The V and J genes are TRBV29-1 and TRBJ1-5, with 7 nucleotides matching TRBD1. Germline V CDR1 and CDR2: SQVTM, ANQGSEA. This CDR3 contains 13 residues. V trimming: 7 bases; J trimming: 5 bases; junction bases outside the gene matches: 8. The CDR3 reads CSARQGPDQPQHF. The CDR3 nucleotides are TGCAGCGCTCGACAGGGCCCCGATCAGCCCCAGCATTTT.

This clone was seen once. The chain links TRBV28 to TRBJ2-7; TRBD1 agrees at 7 bases. The germline V gene encodes CDR1 MDHEN and CDR2 SYDVKM. The CDR3 is 13 amino acids. Trimming at V came to 6 bases and at J to 4 bases, leaving 6 bases not matched to a gene. The CDR3 sequence is CASSDRVRYEQYF. The CDR3 bases are TGTGCCAGCAGCGACAGGGTTCGGTACGAGCAGTACTTC. The full variable domain, its missing parts supplied by reference TRBV28 and TRBJ2-7, is DVKVTQSSRYLVKRTGEKVFLECVQDMDHENMFWYRQDPGLGLRLIYFSYDVKMKEKGDIPEGYSVSREKKERFSLILESASTNQTSMYLCASSDRVRYEQYFGPGTRLTVT.